The 13 T cell receptor beta chains given below trace back to one sample, sequenced in a study of human T cells and chemical hapten exposure. TCRdb re-called the RACE reads with MiXCR, one entry per CDR3 protein. The data contain approximately 340,000 distinct CDR3 sequences, roughly 6.9% of them singletons. The time point was: patch test 1, 2 weeks after DPC sensitization. Indicated treatment: therapeutic diphenylcyclopropenone sensitization with weekly scalp DPC. Sequenced material: whole blood, taken in connection with sensitization to the hapten diphenylcyclopropenone (DPC). The receptors shown here come from a woman aged 18-29 years with alopecia areata. Some clones in this sample may be carry-over from other donors' samples.

This clonotype was counted a few times. The chain uses TRBV7-9 and TRBJ2-3, with unresolved D. Looked up from germline, CDR1 is SEHNR and CDR2 is FQNEAQ (reference sequence). V lost 2 bases and J 4 bases, leaving 10 bases between the germline ends. This CDR3 comprises 14 residues. The CDR3 protein is CASSLNRGADTQYF. Written as DNA, the CDR3 is TGTGCCAGCAGCTTAAACCGTGGGGCAGATACGCAGTATTTT.

This chain joins TRBV6-2 or TRBV6-3 and TRBJ1-1, with D unresolved. CDR1 and CDR2 (germline): MNHEY, SVGEGT. There are 17 residues in the CDR3. The V gene lost 0 bases and the J gene lost 1 base, with 15 bases spanning the gap. In DNA, the CDR3 is TGTGCCAGCAGTTACTCGAATTTAGTACGGCAGAACACTGAAGCTTTCTTT. Protein: CASSYSNLVRQNTEAFF.

The chain employs TRBV7-8 and TRBJ1-1; D gene uncertain. Germline V CDR1 and CDR2: SGHVS, FQNEAQ. V gave up 2 bases and J gave up 0 bases, with 7 bases separating them. This CDR3 spans 14 amino acids. The CDR3 DNA reads TGTGCCAGCAGCTTAAGACGGATGAACACTGAAGCTTTCTTT. It yields the protein CASSLRRMNTEAFF. Full variable domain (missing parts from reference TRBV7-8 and TRBJ1-1): GAGVSQSPRYKVAKRGQDVALRCDPISGHVSLFWYQQALGQGPEFLTYFQNEAQLDKSGLPSDRFFAERPEGSVSTLKIQRTQQEDSAVYLCASSLRRMNTEAFFGQGTRLTVV.

The rearrangement joins TRBV6-2 or TRBV6-3 to TRBJ2-3; TRBD2 might be the D (7 bases). With 6 bases removed from V and 9 bases from J, the gap between germline ends came to 19 bases. CDR1 and CDR2 (germline): MNHEY, SVGEGT. This CDR3 has 14 amino acids. Written as DNA, the CDR3 is TGTGCCAGCAGCCCTTTCCGGGGGGCAGGAACGCAGTATTTT. Its translation: CASSPFRGAGTQYF.

This clonotype was picked up a small number of times. The CDR3: CASSYLVGSANEKLFF. As DNA, the CDR3 is TGTGCCAGCAGTTACTTAGTGGGTTCGGCTAATGAAAAACTGTTTTTT. The J gene is TRBJ1-4, the V gene TRBV6-5; unclear D gene. Germline V CDR1 and CDR2: MNHEY, SVGAGI. The CDR3 runs to 16 residues. The V and J ends lost 1 base and 3 bases respectively, with 12 bases between them.

This clonotype was observed a handful of times. The J gene is TRBJ1-2, the V gene TRBV18; 7 bases are shared with TRBD1. This CDR3 comprises 15 residues. Germline CDR1 and CDR2: KGHSH and LQKENI. J lost 1 base, V lost 4 bases, and 6 bases had no gene match. CDR3 coding DNA: TGTGCCAGCTCACTCGGACAGGCCAGTAACTATGGCTACACCTTC. It is translated as CASSLGQASNYGYTF.

This clonotype was seen a few times. The V call is TRBV10-3, the J call TRBJ1-1, with D uncertain. Looked up from germline, CDR1 is ENHRY and CDR2 is SYGVKD. The CDR3 covers 12 residues. Between the trimmed V and J ends, which lost 10 bases and 1 base, there was a span of 10 bases. The CDR3 DNA is TGTGCCACCAGGCAGGAGAACACTGAAGCTTTCTTT. Amino acid sequence: CATRQENTEAFF.

This clonotype came up a few times. The CDR3 bases are TGCGCCAGCAGCCAAGAGGAGGCAGAATCCTACGAGCAGTACTTC. Translating gives CASSQEEAESYEQYF. The chain employs TRBV4-3 and TRBJ2-7; a weak D match, TRBD2 (5 bases). The CDR3 has 15 amino acids. The germline V gene has CDR1 LGHNA and CDR2 YSLEER. Trimming removed 0 bases from V and 1 base from J, with 10 bases in between.

This clonotype was counted many times. The chain links TRBV9 to TRBJ2-1; 9 nucleotides agree with TRBD1. The germline V gene has CDR1 SGDLS and CDR2 YYNGEE. V was pared by 3 bases and J by 7 bases, with 5 bases of the junction left unmatched. CDR3 length: 14 amino acids. The CDR3 loop reads CASSAGTGWNEQFF. CDR3 in DNA: TGTGCCAGCAGCGCCGGGACAGGGTGGAATGAGCAGTTCTTC.

This clonotype was detected a few times. The J gene is TRBJ2-2, the V gene TRBV6-2 or TRBV6-3; D is ambiguous. Germline V gene data show CDR1 as MNHEY and CDR2 as SVGEGT. V dropped 7 bases and J dropped 7 bases, with 13 bases sitting between them. The CDR3 covers 13 residues. The CDR3 spells CASTSYGDGELFF. The CDR3, as DNA: TGTGCCAGCACCTCCTATGGGGACGGGGAGCTGTTTTTT.

This clonotype was seen a few times. This chain joins TRBV7-9 and TRBJ1-6; 7 positions match TRBD1. The CDR3 has 16 amino acids. Germline lookup yields CDR1 SEHNR and CDR2 FQNEAQ (reference sequence). The V and J ends lost 0 bases and 6 bases, in that order; junction bases with no gene match: 5. CDR3 sequence (DNA): TGTGCCAGCAGCTTAGCCGGGACAGTGATTAATTCACCCCTCCACTTT. It is translated as CASSLAGTVINSPLHF.

This clonotype occurred many times. V gene TRBV2 combines with J gene TRBJ2-3; perhaps TRBD2 as D (5 bases). The germline CDR1 and CDR2 sequences are SNHLY and FYNNEI. The CDR3 length is 14 residues. Trimming shortened V by 6 bases and J by 2 bases, and 12 bases separated the two germline ends. As DNA, the CDR3 is TGTGCCAGCAGAGACGGGATCACCACAGATACGCAGTATTTT. Amino acid sequence: CASRDGITTDTQYF.

The chain links TRBV6-5 to TRBJ2-3, with D unresolved. The CDR3 is 14 amino acids. Germline V gives CDR1 MNHEY, CDR2 SVGAGI. V was shortened by 6 bases and J by 2 bases, with 12 bases between the two germline ends. CDR3 loop: CASSEQRITDTQYF. CDR3 DNA sequence: TGTGCCAGCAGCGAACAGAGAATCACAGATACGCAGTATTTT.